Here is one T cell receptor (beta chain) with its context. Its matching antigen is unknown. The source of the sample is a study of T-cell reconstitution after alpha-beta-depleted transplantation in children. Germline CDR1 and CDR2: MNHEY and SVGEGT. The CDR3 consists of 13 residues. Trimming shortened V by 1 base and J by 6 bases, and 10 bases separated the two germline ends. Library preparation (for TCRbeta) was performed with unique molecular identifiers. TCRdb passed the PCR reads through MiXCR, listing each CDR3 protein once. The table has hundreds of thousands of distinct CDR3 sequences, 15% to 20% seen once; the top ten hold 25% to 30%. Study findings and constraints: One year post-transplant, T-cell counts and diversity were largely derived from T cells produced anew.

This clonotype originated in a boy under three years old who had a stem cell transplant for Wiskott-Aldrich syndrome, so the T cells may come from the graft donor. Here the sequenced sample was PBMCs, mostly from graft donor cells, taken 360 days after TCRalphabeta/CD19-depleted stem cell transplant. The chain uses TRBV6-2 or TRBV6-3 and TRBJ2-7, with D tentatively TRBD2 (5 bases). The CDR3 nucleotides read TGTGCCAGCAGTTACTTTGAGGGTGGCGAGCAGTACTTC. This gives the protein CASSYFEGGEQYF.